This entry lists 8 T cell receptor beta chains sequenced from one sample in a study of T cells in Graves' hyperthyroidism and ophthalmopathy. What was amplified from RNA transcripts were TCR beta CDR3 regions. The HTBI primer set was used in a first-round RT-PCR of the TCR CDR3. TCRdb called the multiplex PCR reads again in MiXCR, with one record for every CDR3 protein. This table has hundreds of thousands of distinct CDR3 sequences, 17% appearing once. Sequencing was done on a sample of blood. The receptor set was obtained from a woman aged 18-29 years with Graves' ophthalmopathy.

In this sample, this clonotype turned up many times. The chain combines TRBV6-1 with TRBJ2-7; TRBD2 matches at 10 bases. This CDR3 is built from 17 residues. Losses at the gene ends were 1 base for V and 2 bases for J; bases not matched to a gene: 8. The V gene's germline CDR1 is MNHNS and CDR2 SASEGT. CDR3 bases: TGTGCCAGCAGTGAAGTTTCTAGCGGGGGTTACGCCTACGAGCAGTACTTC. Translating gives CASSEVSSGGYAYEQYF.

This chain joins TRBV18 and TRBJ1-2; the match to TRBD1 covers 7 bases. Germline assignment: CDR1 KGHSH and CDR2 LQKENI. J gave up 7 bases and V 3 bases, and 11 bases lay outside the gene matches. This CDR3 is built from 15 residues. Written as DNA, the CDR3 is TGTGCCAGCTCACCTCCCGGGACAGTAGCTGGTGGCTACACCTTC. Protein: CASSPPGTVAGGYTF.

This clonotype occurred a few times. The V and J genes are TRBV20-1 and TRBJ2-7; 10 bases map to TRBD2. There are 14 residues in the CDR3. The V gene end was trimmed by 6 bases and the J gene end by 3 bases; junction bases not matched to a gene: 8. The germline V gene has CDR1 DFQATT and CDR2 SNEGSKA (reference sequence). CDR3: CSAFSGTSVYEQYF. CDR3 nucleotides: TGCAGTGCATTTTCCGGGACTAGCGTCTACGAGCAGTACTTC.

The genes are TRBV4-3 and TRBJ1-4; possibly TRBD1 for D (6 bases). CDR3 length: 17 residues. CDR1 is LGHNA and CDR2 is YSLEER in the germline V gene. Trimming pared 1 base from V and 5 bases from J, leaving 17 bases between. The CDR3 nucleotides read TGCGCCAGCAGCCAAGCCCAATCGGGGGCAGGAAATGAAAAACTGTTTTTT. Amino acids: CASSQAQSGAGNEKLFF.

This clonotype was recorded a few times. CDR3 residues: CASSLSGNRPLHF. Written as DNA, the CDR3 is TGTGCCAGCAGTTTATCGGGGAATAGGCCCCTCCACTTT. The genes are TRBV27 and TRBJ1-6; D is ambiguous. The CDR3 length is 13 residues. Trimming stripped 0 bases from V and 13 bases from J, with 10 bases between. Germline CDR1 MNHEY, CDR2 SMNVEV (reference sequence).

The rearrangement links TRBV19 to TRBJ1-2, with unresolved D. The CDR3 consists of 13 residues. The germline CDR1 and CDR2 sequences are LNHDA and SQIVND (reference sequence). Trimming removed 7 bases from V and 3 bases from J, with 12 bases in between. CDR3 nucleotides: TGTGCCAGTACAGCAGCTATACACTATGGCTACACCTTC. This codes for CASTAAIHYGYTF.

This clonotype was detected many times. The rearrangement links TRBV27 to TRBJ2-7, with D possibly being TRBD1 or TRBD2 (5 bases each). The V gene's germline CDR1 is MNHEY and CDR2 SMNVEV (reference sequence). Trimming took off 4 bases at V and 5 bases at J, with 24 bases between the two ends. The CDR3 is made up of 17 amino acids. This chain's CDR3 is CASSSLGDLRAYHEQYF. DNA of the CDR3: TGTGCCAGCAGTTCGCTGGGGGACCTCAGGGCTTACCACGAGCAGTACTTC.

This clonotype was picked up many times. V gene TRBV5-1 combines with J gene TRBJ1-2; TRBD1 matches at 8 bases. The germline V gene has CDR1 SGHRS and CDR2 YFSETQ. J lost 7 bases, V lost 2 bases, and 16 bases had no gene match. The CDR3 is 17 residues long. The chain's CDR3 is CASSLGDRPSILGGYTF. CDR3 bases: TGCGCCAGCAGCTTAGGGGACAGGCCCTCGATCCTCGGTGGCTACACCTTC.